The present T cell receptor (beta chain) was sequenced within a study of identical twins. A universal primer site arose from template switching, and cDNA bore unique molecular identifiers. MiXCR was run by TCRdb on the 5' RACE reads, yielding one entry per CDR3 protein. The table records 1.5 million to 2 million distinct CDR3 sequences, around 29% of them present only once. Concerning this clonotype: What it binds is unknown.

Study-level findings and limits: Excess low generation probability was seen in twin-shared out-of-frame alpha sequences. Surplus twin overlap in beta out-of-frame sequences was less pronounced. Models underpredicted monozygotic twin sharing of out-of-frame TCR alpha.

The CDR3 runs to 12 residues. In germline, CDR1 is MNHNY, CDR2 SVGAGI (reference sequence). V gave up 5 bases and J gave up 3 bases, with 6 bases separating them. This TCR came from a newborn girl in good health. The sequenced material came from cord blood. J is TRBJ2-3 and V is TRBV6-6; D remains ambiguous. CDR3 nucleotides: TGTGCCAGCAGTGCCAAGACAGATACGCAGTATTTT. This sequence encodes CASSAKTDTQYF.